This TCR beta chain was identified in a study of control samples from healthy donors and cancer patients. Repertoires were generated with immunoSEQ multiplex PCR, while TCRdb's copy carries only in-frame clones and drops some. Among about 96,000 clones listed, 80% to 95% were seen once. The sequence was obtained from a man between 18 and 29 years old in good health. The sequenced sample was blood.

The CDR3 reads CASSEVLAGWYEQYF. CDR3 bases: TGTGCCAGCAGTGAGGTGCTAGCGGGATGGTACGAGCAGTACTTC. The rearrangement uses TRBV2 and TRBJ2-7; 9 bases map to TRBD2. The CDR3 length is 15 residues. Trimming took 3 bases from V and 4 from J; bases not matched to a gene: 7. Germline V gene sequence: CDR1 SNHLY, CDR2 FYNNEI.